The 7 T cell receptor beta chains below were found in one sample sequenced in a study of control samples from healthy donors and cancer patients. The method was immunoSEQ multiplex PCR; TCRdb's version includes in-frame clones alone and lacks a portion of them. The data contain around 59,000 clones, more than 90% of them singletons. The sequenced material came from PBMCs. The receptors stem from a man aged 35-49 years with colorectal cancer.

V is TRBV7-9 and J is TRBJ2-7; D is unresolved. In germline, CDR1 is SEHNR, CDR2 FQNEAQ (reference sequence). The CDR3 runs to 15 residues. Trimming pared 3 bases from V and 3 bases from J, leaving 15 bases between. The CDR3 sequence is CASSLIDPPVYEQYF. CDR3 sequence (DNA): TGTGCCAGCAGCTTGATCGATCCTCCGGTCTACGAGCAGTACTTC.

The rearrangement uses TRBV19 and TRBJ1-2; D not resolved. Germline CDR1 LNHDA, CDR2 SQIVND (reference sequence). The CDR3 sequence is 14 residues long. Trimming cost V 9 bases and J 3 bases, with 17 bases left between them. CDR3 in amino acids: CASLDSDFYYGYTF. In DNA, the CDR3 is TGTGCCAGCCTCGATTCGGACTTCTACTATGGCTACACCTTC. Variable domain in full (rest from reference TRBV19 and TRBJ1-2): DGGITQSPKYLFRKEGQNVTLSCEQNLNHDAMYWYRQDPGQGLRLIYYSQIVNDFQKGDIAEGYSVSREKKESFPLTVTSAQKNPTAFYLCASLDSDFYYGYTFGSGTRLTVV.

The sample holds one count of this clone. The rearrangement uses TRBV19 and TRBJ2-7; 7 nucleotides agree with TRBD1. Trimming at V came to 5 bases and at J to 0 bases, leaving 10 bases not matched to a gene. The CDR3 runs to 16 residues. Germline lookup yields CDR1 LNHDA and CDR2 SQIVND (reference sequence). In DNA, the CDR3 is TGTGCCAGTAGTGGCCGGGGACAGAGAAGCTCCTACGAGCAGTACTTC. Translated, it gives CASSGRGQRSSYEQYF.

The CDR3 loop is CAISEPAPYEQYF. The DNA of the CDR3 is TGTGCCATCAGTGAGCCAGCCCCCTACGAGCAGTACTTC. The rearrangement links TRBV10-3 to TRBJ2-7; D is uncertain. CDR1 and CDR2 (germline): ENHRY, SYGVKD. This CDR3 region has 13 residues. Trimming shortened V by 2 bases and J by 2 bases, and 7 bases separated the two germline ends.

The chain couples TRBV21-1 to TRBJ1-1; the D segment call TRBD1 is taken from the table without a DNA check. TRBV21-1 has pseudogene status. The CDR3 has 15 residues. CDR3 DNA: TGTGCCAGCAGCTTTCCGACAGGGAGGAACACTGAAGCTTTCTTT. The encoded protein is CASSFPTGRNTEAFF.

The V and J genes are TRBV7-3 and TRBJ2-1; 10 nucleotides line up with TRBD1. The CDR3 is 15 amino acids. Germline V gene lookup returns CDR1 SGHTA and CDR2 FQGTGA. Trimming took 5 bases from V and 1 from J; bases not matched to a gene: 2. CDR3 DNA: TGTGCCAGCAGCGCGGGACAGGGGTCCTACAATGAGCAGTTCTTC. This gives the protein CASSAGQGSYNEQFF.

The V gene is TRBV3-1 (or the pseudogene TRBV3-2), the J gene TRBJ2-1; possibly TRBD2 for D (5 bases). The CDR3 has 11 residues. Per germline, CDR1 LGHDT and CDR2 YNNKEL (reference sequence). Here the CDR3 DNA reads TGTGCTACTACTCGGGGCAATGAGCAGTTCTTC. As protein: CATTRGNEQFF.